This TCR beta chain originates from a study of STAT3 mutations in large granular lymphocyte leukemia. Overall study: Among longitudinally sequenced T-LGLL patients, roughly half had canonical activating STAT3 mutations detected.

Deletions cut 1 base from V and 8 bases from J, with 14 bases between. CDR1 is SEHNR, CDR2 FQNEAQ, per germline (reference sequence). There are 15 residues in the CDR3. This clone was counted between two and nine times. The antigen is unknown. Generated by immunoSEQ multiplex PCR, the TCRdb table keeps only in-frame clones and is missing some. The sample shows around 12,000 clones, roughly 80% of them seen only once. Notes on the study in general: Every T-LGLL patient had at least one immunodominant TCRbeta clonotype. Treatment regimens differed across patients between samplings. Suggested: STAT3 mutation was not the ancestral event for these clonal expansions.

Sequencing was carried out using peripheral blood mononuclear cells. The chain carries TRBV7-9 and TRBJ1-4; D is unclear. The receptor was derived from a man in his 60s with T-cell large granular lymphocyte leukemia. Some clones in this sample may be carry-over from other donors' samples. This CDR3 is CASSLEGGQREKLFF. Written as DNA, the CDR3 is TGTGCCAGCAGCTTAGAGGGCGGTCAAAGAGAAAAACTGTTTTTT.